This TCR beta chain was recorded in a study of CD8 T cells in Susac syndrome. As for the study in general: Sequenced Susac syndrome patients included 5 or 6 with clinically active disease and fewer than 10 in remission. Each patient with Susac syndrome, at the time of blood draw, was therapy-naive, on corticosteroids, or on intravenous immunoglobulin alone.

All included Susac syndrome patients satisfied recently defined diagnostic criteria for definite or probable disease. With random hexamers, reverse transcription was performed on roughly 0.45 to 1 ug of RNA. A multiplex approach, immunoSEQ multiplex PCR, amplified TCR beta CDR3 across 54 Vbeta and 13 Jbeta. Each CDR3 protein is one row after TCRdb ran MiXCR on the immunoSEQ multiplex PCR reads. The data show under 85,000 distinct CDR3 sequences, over 85% seen once. The J segment lost 7 bases and the V segment lost 1 base, leaving 3 bases of the junction unmatched. Germline values: CDR1 LGHNA, CDR2 YNFKEQ. This CDR3 has 15 amino acids.

The clonotype comes from a human donor with Susac syndrome. The chain combines TRBV4-2 with TRBJ1-4, with 10 bases matching TRBD1. Sequencing was performed on CD8+ T cells from PBMCs. The CDR3: CASSQGQGAGEKLFF. The CDR3 DNA reads as TGTGCCAGCAGCCAAGGACAGGGGGCCGGTGAAAAACTGTTTTTT.